This T cell receptor (beta chain) appears in the sequencing data of a study of blood T cell repertoires in COVID-19. About the study: Acute and convalescent COVID-19 specimens originated in the United States, Italy and Spain. Sources were T cells, B-cell-depleted T cells, or PBMCs; the material itself was cDNA or gDNA.

The ends were cut back, 3 bases at V and 1 base at J, with 6 bases in the middle. Germline V gives CDR1 MGHDK, CDR2 SYGVNS. This CDR3 spans 13 amino acids. Clones were sequenced by immunoSEQ multiplex PCR, and TCRdb holds only the in-frame ones, with some missing. In the table there are around 70,000 clones, roughly 90% of which are singletons. The TCR comes from a man between 45 and 60 years old with COVID-19, enrolled during active disease. The sequencing input was peripheral blood. V gene TRBV25-1 combines with J gene TRBJ1-1; D gene uncertain. CDR3 amino acids: CASSEEENTEAFF. The CDR3 region has the DNA TGTGCCAGCAGTGAGGAGGAGAACACTGAAGCTTTCTTT.